This T cell receptor beta chain was profiled in a study of blood T cell repertoires in COVID-19. Study overall: Whether acute or convalescent, the COVID-19 samples came from the United States, Italy and Spain. PBMCs, B-cell-depleted T cells, or T cells were the source of the cDNA or gDNA that made up the material.

This CDR3 contains 15 residues. Trimming left V 7 bases short and J 0 bases short, with 13 bases between. Per the germline V gene, CDR1 is SGHRS and CDR2 is YFSETQ. A single count supports this clone. Assay used: immunoSEQ multiplex PCR; TCRdb lists only in-frame clones, some missing. The sample has 250,000 to 300,000 clones, 85% to 90% seen once. Material for sequencing was peripheral blood. This sequence originates from a woman in her thirties or forties with acute or convalescent COVID-19. The V gene is TRBV5-1, the J gene TRBJ2-2; maybe TRBD2 (5 bases). CDR3 sequence: CASSWTGTNTGELFF. The CDR3 region has the DNA TGCGCCAGCTCTTGGACTGGAACGAACACCGGGGAGCTGTTTTTT.